This note documents a single T cell receptor (beta chain) sequence. Its antigen is undetermined. The table came from immunoSEQ multiplex PCR; TCRdb's copy has only in-frame clones and leaves some out. The table lists around 99,000 clones, 90% to 95% of them singletons. The data belong to a study of T cell responses to AZD1222 COVID-19 vaccine. Study observations and caveats: The study reported that nearly half of spike-specific TCRs target unmutated variant regions.

This clonotype was sampled from an adult in good health. Here the sequenced sample was peripheral blood, taken on day 0 of AZD1222 vaccination.

The CDR3 loop reads CATLLRVNYGYTF. The CDR3 coding sequence is TGTGCCACCTTACTCAGGGTTAACTATGGCTACACCTTC. This rearrangement joins TRBV28 to TRBJ1-2; D might be TRBD1 (5 bases). CDR1 is MDHEN and CDR2 is SYDVKM in the germline V gene. The germline V and J ends were trimmed by 10 bases and 1 base, with 13 bases remaining between them. The CDR3 spans 13 residues.